This section outlines one T cell receptor beta chain sequence together with its context. This entry comes from a study of blood T cell repertoires in COVID-19. Study-level information: Specimens from acute and convalescent COVID-19 originated in the United States, Italy and Spain. PBMCs, B-cell-depleted T cells, or T cells provided the cDNA or gDNA that made up the material.

V gave up 4 bases and J gave up 0 bases, with 21 bases separating them. The CDR3 covers 18 residues. The germline gives CDR1 SEHNR, CDR2 FQNEAQ (reference sequence). Per the study methods: Using reference gene primer amplification, nucleated cell counts were estimated. The method was immunoSEQ multiplex PCR; TCRdb's version includes in-frame clones alone and lacks a portion of them. V, J and clone size are taken as reported in that table, and D and trimming were inferred from the DNA itself. The top ten clones hold around 20% of a sample with about 48,000 clones, 65% to 85% of them seen once. Sequenced: peripheral blood. This sequence was found in a human donor with active or convalescent COVID-19. The donor label of this sample is uncertain. The chain joins TRBV7-9 to TRBJ2-5; perhaps TRBD2 as D (5 bases). The CDR3 DNA is TGTGCCAGCAGCTATGGGAGAGAGAACGGGCCTCACCAAGAGACCCAGTACTTC. This codes for CASSYGRENGPHQETQYF. Complete variable domain (other parts from reference TRBV7-9 and TRBJ2-5): DTGVSQNPRHKITKRGQNVTFRCDPISEHNRLYWYRQTLGQGPEFLTYFQNEAQLEKSRLLSDRFSAERPKGSFSTLEIQRTEQGDSAMYLCASSYGRENGPHQETQYFGPGTRLLVL.